The sequence of this T cell receptor beta chain was determined in a study of PD-1 blockade in classical Hodgkin lymphoma. All patients experienced relapse after autologous stem cell transplantation, and brentuximab vedotin exposure was variable. Best outcomes ranged across complete response, partial response and progressive disease. Germline loops: CDR1 ENHRY, CDR2 SYGVKD. The CDR3 contains 15 residues. V trimming: 6 bases; J trimming: 4 bases; junction bases outside the gene matches: 7. Study-level findings and limits: Baseline TCR diversity was reportedly lower in newly diagnosed patients than in healthy donors. It was reported as lower still in relapsed/refractory patients. Possible causes of repertoire differences, disease activity or prior therapy, remain undefined. Newly diagnosed patients and complete responders had comparable diversity at baseline.

The method was immunoSEQ multiplex PCR; TCRdb's version includes in-frame clones alone and lacks a portion of them. The sample records 60,000 to 75,000 clones, 90% being singletons. Comments on this clone: Its specificity is unknown.

The receptor was derived from a human donor with classical Hodgkin lymphoma. Sequenced here: peripheral blood mononuclear cells (PBMCs), sampled at baseline. V and J are TRBV10-3 and TRBJ2-1; 9 bases are shared with TRBD2. The DNA for the CDR3 is TGTGCCATCAGCGAAAGCGGGAGGACATACAATGAGCAGTTCTTC. It codes for CAISESGRTYNEQFF.